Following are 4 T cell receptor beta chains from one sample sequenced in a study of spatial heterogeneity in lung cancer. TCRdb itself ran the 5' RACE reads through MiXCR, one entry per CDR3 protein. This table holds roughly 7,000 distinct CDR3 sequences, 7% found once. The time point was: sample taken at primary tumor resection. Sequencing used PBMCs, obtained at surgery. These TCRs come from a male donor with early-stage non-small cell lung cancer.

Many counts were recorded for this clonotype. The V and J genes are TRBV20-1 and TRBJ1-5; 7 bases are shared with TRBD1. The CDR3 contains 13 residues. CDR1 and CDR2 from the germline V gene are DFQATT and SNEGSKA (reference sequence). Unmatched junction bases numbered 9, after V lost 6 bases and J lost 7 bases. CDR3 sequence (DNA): TGCAGTGCCGCCGGGACAGTGGAGCAGCCCCAGCATTTT. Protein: CSAAGTVEQPQHF.

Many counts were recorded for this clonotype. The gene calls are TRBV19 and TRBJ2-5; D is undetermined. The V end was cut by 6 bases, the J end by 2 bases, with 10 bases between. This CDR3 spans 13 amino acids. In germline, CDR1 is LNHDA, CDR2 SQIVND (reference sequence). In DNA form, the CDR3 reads TGTGCCAGTAGACTAAAGGGACAAGAGACCCAGTACTTC. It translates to CASRLKGQETQYF.

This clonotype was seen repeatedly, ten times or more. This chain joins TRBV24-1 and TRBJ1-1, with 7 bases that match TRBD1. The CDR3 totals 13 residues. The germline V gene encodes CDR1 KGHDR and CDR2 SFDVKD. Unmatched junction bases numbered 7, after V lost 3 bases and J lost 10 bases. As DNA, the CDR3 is TGTGCCACCAGTGATCAACGGGACAGACGAGCTTTCTTT. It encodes CATSDQRDRRAFF.

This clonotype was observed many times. CDR3 DNA: TGCGCCAGCAGCCAAGAGGGGATACTCAATGAGCAGTTCTTC. Translating gives CASSQEGILNEQFF. This rearrangement joins TRBV4-1 to TRBJ2-1; no reliable D call. The CDR3 is made up of 14 amino acids. In germline, CDR1 is MGHRA, CDR2 YSYEKL. V shed 0 bases and J shed 6 bases, with 9 bases lying between them.